The present T cell receptor beta chain was sequenced within a study of blood T cell repertoires in COVID-19. Sequenced by immunoSEQ multiplex PCR; TCRdb stores in-frame clones only, minus some. This sample has 53,000 or so clones, with approximately 88% found just once. Trimming stripped 2 bases from V and 3 bases from J, with 11 bases between. This CDR3 has 15 residues. Germline loops: CDR1 SGHDT, CDR2 YYEEEE. The chain couples TRBV5-6 to TRBJ1-4, with D perhaps TRBD1 (6 bases). This receptor was identified in a man between 65 and 85 years old with active COVID-19. What was sequenced was peripheral blood. CDR3 sequence: CASSLGAGANEKLFF. The CDR3 region has the DNA TGTGCCAGCAGCTTAGGTGCAGGGGCTAATGAAAAACTGTTTTTT. The variable domain in full, with the rest retrieved from reference TRBV5-6 and TRBJ1-4, is DAGVTQSPTHLIKTRGQQVTLRCSPKSGHDTVSWYQQALGQGPQFIFQYYEEEERQRGNFPDRFSGHQFPNYSSELNVNALLLGDSALYLCASSLGAGANEKLFFGSGTQLSVL.